One and the same sample provided the 22 T cell receptor beta chains below, sequenced in a study of monozygotic twins with inflammatory bowel disease. TCRdb reprocessed the 5' RACE reads, keeping one entry per CDR3 protein, no DNA. This table holds 400,000 to 500,000 distinct CDR3 sequences. Material: blood. These receptors were taken from a human donor with ulcerative colitis or Crohn's disease, or a healthy co-twin of an affected twin (not recorded which).

The gene calls are TRBV4-1 and TRBJ2-1. Germline lookup yields CDR1 MGHRA and CDR2 YSYEKL. This CDR3 has 15 amino acids. CDR3 sequence reads: CASSQDGNSYNEQFF.

Here the CDR3 reads CASIGTGINYGYTF. This rearrangement joins TRBV6-1 to TRBJ1-2; the D gene TCRdb calls, TRBD1, cannot be checked with no DNA. The germline V gene encodes CDR1 MNHNS and CDR2 SASEGT. CDR3 length: 14 residues.

The J gene is TRBJ1-5, the V gene TRBV30; TCRdb reports TRBD1, a call that lacks DNA to check it against. The V gene's germline CDR1 is GTSNPN and CDR2 SVGIG (reference sequence). The CDR3 is made up of 14 amino acids. The CDR3: CAWSGTVNAQPQHF.

This chain uses TRBV7-2 with TRBJ2-1; TCRdb returns TRBD2, unconfirmable since there is no DNA. The CDR3 loop spans 15 amino acids. Germline lookup yields CDR1 SGHTA and CDR2 FQGNSA. CDR3 region: CASSLALSRAAEQFF.

The chain carries TRBV12-3 or TRBV12-4 and TRBJ1-5. The CDR3 consists of 13 residues. This CDR3 reads CASSFNSGSPQHF.

The gene calls are TRBV12-3 or TRBV12-4 and TRBJ2-3; TCRdb's D call, TRBD2, is unchecked because there is no DNA. The CDR3 sequence is 15 residues long. This chain's CDR3 is CASSSSSGRTDTQYF.

This sequence joins TRBV12-3 or TRBV12-4 and TRBJ2-7; TCRdb designates TRBD2, a call that cannot be tested without DNA. This CDR3 comprises 16 residues. CDR3 loop: CASSIREAWDGYEQYF.

CDR3 residues: CAISGPDYEQYF. This chain uses TRBV10-3 with TRBJ2-7. Germline loops: CDR1 ENHRY, CDR2 SYGVKD. CDR3 length: 12 amino acids.

V and J are TRBV20-1 and TRBJ2-5; without DNA, the TCRdb call of TRBD2 cannot be checked. CDR3 length: 15 residues. Germline values: CDR1 DFQATT, CDR2 SNEGSKA (reference sequence). CDR3 in amino acids: CSALTSGRGGETQYF.

The rearrangement links TRBV6-5 to TRBJ2-2. CDR1 and CDR2 (germline): MNHEY, SVGAGI. There are 16 residues in the CDR3. This chain's CDR3 is CASSYSRRTNTGELFF.

The CDR3 spells CASARGGGTDTQYF. The chain carries TRBV7-9 and TRBJ2-3; the TCRdb call, TRBD1, lacks DNA for checking. This CDR3 spans 14 amino acids. Germline V CDR1 and CDR2: SEHNR, FQNEAQ (reference sequence).

The chain links TRBV5-5 to TRBJ2-7. The germline CDR1 and CDR2 sequences are SGHKS and YYEKEE (reference sequence). This CDR3 is 15 amino acids long. CDR3: CASSLGSEITYEQYF.

CDR3: CASSSSYTEAFF. This chain uses TRBV5-6 with TRBJ1-1. Germline V gene sequence: CDR1 SGHDT, CDR2 YYEEEE. The CDR3 extends over 12 amino acids.

This chain connects TRBV5-5 to TRBJ2-2; the D call from TCRdb, TRBD1, cannot be confirmed without DNA. The CDR3 extends over 18 amino acids. CDR1 and CDR2 (germline): SGHKS, YYEKEE (reference sequence). This CDR3 is CASSLEGTGTGEAGELFF.

The rearrangement uses TRBV11-3 and TRBJ2-3. Per germline, CDR1 SGHNT and CDR2 YENEEA. There are 13 residues in the CDR3. CDR3 sequence reads: CASSRSGTDTQYF.

The chain recombines TRBV12-3 or TRBV12-4 with TRBJ1-2. This CDR3 spans 13 amino acids. CDR3 amino acids: CASSLTSSAGYTF.

The rearrangement joins TRBV30 to TRBJ2-1; TCRdb calls TRBD2, which cannot be checked without DNA. There are 18 residues in the CDR3. Per the germline V gene, CDR1 is GTSNPN and CDR2 is SVGIG (reference sequence). CDR3 region: CAWLLEIQRLAGDNEQFF.

The chain carries TRBV9 and TRBJ2-7; the D gene TCRdb calls, TRBD2, cannot be checked with no DNA. The CDR3 covers 15 residues. The germline CDR1 and CDR2 sequences are SGDLS and YYNGEE. CDR3 in amino acids: CASSVGVREGYEQYF. The entire variable domain, with the rest obtained from reference TRBV9 and TRBJ2-7, is as follows: DSGVTQTPKHLITATGQRVTLRCSPRSGDLSVYWYQQSLDQGLQFLIQYYNGEERAKGNILERFSAQQFPDLHSELNLSSLELGDSALYFCASSVGVREGYEQYFGPGTRLTVT.

The genes are TRBV7-9 and TRBJ2-1; TCRdb selects TRBD2, and the lack of DNA leaves this call unchecked. This CDR3 is 17 amino acids long. CDR1 and CDR2 from the germline V gene are SEHNR and FQNEAQ (reference sequence). CDR3 loop: CASSPGLAGGTYNEQFF.

The rearrangement joins TRBV5-1 to TRBJ2-5; TCRdb indicates TRBD1, and absent DNA this call remains unverified. CDR1 and CDR2 from the germline V gene are SGHRS and YFSETQ. The CDR3 runs 15 residues. The CDR3 region is CASSPPLGFQETQYF. Together with reference TRBV5-1 and TRBJ2-5, the CDR3 gives the full variable domain: KAGVTQTPRYLIKTRGQQVTLSCSPISGHRSVSWYQQTPGQGLQFLFEYFSETQRNKGNFPGRFSGRQFSNSRSEMNVSTLELGDSALYLCASSPPLGFQETQYFGPGTRLLVL.

The V call is TRBV20-1, the J call TRBJ1-1. This CDR3 contains 14 residues. Per germline, CDR1 DFQATT and CDR2 SNEGSKA (reference sequence). Here the CDR3 reads CSSILGAANTEAFF.

The chain is built from TRBV21-1 and TRBJ2-1; TCRdb's D gene call, TRBD2, goes unchecked for lack of DNA. TRBV21-1 is a pseudogene. This CDR3 is built from 18 residues. CDR3 residues: CASTALTSGRSSYNEQFF.